This TCR beta chain was sequenced in a study of T cell repertoires in cytomegalovirus infection. Across the study: Indicated by public TCR beta signatures were CMV infection and matching HLA type.

This clonotype was detected only a few times. Trimming removed 7 bases at V and 2 bases at J, with 13 bases between. The length of the CDR3 is 14 residues. TCRdb fed the reads into MiXCR, producing one record per CDR3 protein. The table records about 530,000 distinct CDR3 sequences, around 27% of them present only once. The J gene is TRBJ2-3, the V gene TRBV12-3 or TRBV12-4; tentative D call: TRBD2 (5 bases). The sequence came from a human donor in good health (CMV status not recorded). Some clones in this sample may be carry-over from other donors' samples. Material for sequencing was PBMCs. CDR3 in DNA: TGTGCCAGCACGACGGACTTCGCCACAGATACGCAGTATTTT. Protein product: CASTTDFATDTQYF.